This TCR beta chain was obtained from a study of cytomegalovirus exposure and HLA in healthy donors. Findings and limits, study-wide: TCR beta V segments were, for the most part, productive about 87% or about 30% of the time in an earlier analysis. Among TCR beta chains, those listed as cytomegalovirus-associated numbered some 170.

Nominally healthy donors provided the samples, though records likely missed some immune exposures. Both 60 Vbeta primers and 13 Jbeta primers went into the PCR. Original analysis: A later analysis tallied 87 million or so unique TCR beta chains, some 12 million of them shared. The method was immunoSEQ multiplex PCR; TCRdb's version includes in-frame clones alone and lacks a portion of them. The D gene and trimming were derived from the DNA, and the V and J assignments and clone size from that table. The sample carries 150,000 to 200,000 clones, approximately 78% recorded once. As for this clone: Its target is not known.

Specimen: PBMCs. The sequence was collected from a woman under 30 in good health and CMV-seronegative.

The CDR3 coding sequence is TGTGCCAGTAGTCAGCAGGGGGCGCTGGATGAGCAGTTCTTC. It yields the protein CASSQQGALDEQFF. The chain combines TRBV19 with TRBJ2-1, with 8 bases fitting TRBD1. From germline, CDR1 is LNHDA and CDR2 SQIVND (reference sequence). CDR3 length equals 14 residues. Losses at the gene ends were 5 bases for V and 8 bases for J; bases not matched to a gene: 8.